This T cell receptor (beta chain) is from a study of post-analysis software for immune sequencing data. Findings of the study overall: Roughly 5 TRBV segments, TRBV5-6, TRBV5-1 and TRBV20-1 among them, were found more frequent in patients than controls.

Prepared libraries of TCR beta cDNA carried unique molecular identifiers. TCRdb independently ran MiXCR on the PCR reads; one entry per CDR3 protein. The sample contains about 820,000 distinct CDR3 sequences, roughly half of which appear only once. Germline V gene lookup returns CDR1 SGHRS and CDR2 YFSETQ. Trimming left V 1 base short and J 5 bases short, with 18 bases between. The CDR3 runs to 16 residues. Notes on this clonotype: The antigen remains unidentified.

The sequence was collected from a girl between 10 and 17 years old with multiple sclerosis. The chain has TRBV5-1 and TRBJ1-1; the D gene is possibly TRBD1 (5 bases). The sample comprised blood. CDR3 coding DNA: TGCGCCAGCAGCTTGCCTCGGGGGGATTCGGGGACTGAAGCTTTCTTT. Residues: CASSLPRGDSGTEAFF.